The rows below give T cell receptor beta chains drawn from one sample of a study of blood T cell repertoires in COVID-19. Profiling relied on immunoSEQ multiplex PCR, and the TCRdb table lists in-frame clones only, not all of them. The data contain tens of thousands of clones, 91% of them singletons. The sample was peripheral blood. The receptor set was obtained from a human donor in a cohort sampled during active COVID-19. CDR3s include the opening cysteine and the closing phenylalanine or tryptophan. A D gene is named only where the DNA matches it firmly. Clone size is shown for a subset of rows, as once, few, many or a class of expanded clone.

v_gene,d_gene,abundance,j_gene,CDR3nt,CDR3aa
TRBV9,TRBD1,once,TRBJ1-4,TGTGCCAGCAGCGCTAAAACAGGGGGTAATGAAAAACTGTTTTTT,CASSAKTGGNEKLFF
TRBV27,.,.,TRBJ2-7,TGTGCCAGCAGTGCGACGATCAGGGGCGAGCAGTACTTC,CASSATIRGEQYF
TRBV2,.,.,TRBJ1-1,TGTGCCAGCAGTGAGCTCCGGGGGGGAACTGAAGCTTTCTTT,CASSELRGGTEAFF
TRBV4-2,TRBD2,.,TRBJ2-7,TGTGCCAGCAGTCTAGCGGCCGATTACTCCTACGAGCAGTACTTC,CASSLAADYSYEQYF
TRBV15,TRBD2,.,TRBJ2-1,TGTGCCACCAGCAGCTTAGTACTAGCGGAACATGAGCAGTTCTTC,CATSSLVLAEHEQFF
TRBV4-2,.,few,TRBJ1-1,TGTGCCAGCAGCCAACCCGGAGTCCCGAACACTGAAGCTTTCTTT,CASSQPGVPNTEAFF
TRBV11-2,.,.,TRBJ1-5,TGTGCCAGCAGCTTAGTCCCTAATCAGCCCCAGCATTTT,CASSLVPNQPQHF
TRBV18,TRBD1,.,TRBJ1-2,TGTGCCAGCTCGCGGGGACAGGGGGACTATGGCTACACCTTC,CASSRGQGDYGYTF
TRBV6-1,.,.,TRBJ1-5,TGTGCCAGCAGTGAAGTGCGGTGGCAGGGTGGGCAGCCCCAGCATTTT,CASSEVRWQGGQPQHF
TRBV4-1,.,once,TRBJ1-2,TGCGCCAGCAGCCAAGTAAAGGGGATCGATGGCTACACCTTC,CASSQVKGIDGYTF
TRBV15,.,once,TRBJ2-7,TGTGCCACCAGCAGAGACCGGGTGTCTAACGAGCAGTACTTC,CATSRDRVSNEQYF
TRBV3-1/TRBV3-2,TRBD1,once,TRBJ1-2,TGTGCCAGCAGTCACTTCCAGGGGGAAGGTGGTGGCTACACCTTC,CASSHFQGEGGGYTF
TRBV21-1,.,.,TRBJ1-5,TGTGCCAGCAGCAAAGTAGAGGGCCCTGGTAGCAATCAGCCCCAGCATTTT,CASSKVEGPGSNQPQHF
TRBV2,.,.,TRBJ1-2,TGTGCCAGCAGGGTACTGGACAGCTTGAGCTATGGCTACACCTTC,CASRVLDSLSYGYTF
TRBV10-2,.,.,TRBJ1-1,TGCGCCAGCAGTGAGTCGGTCGGGGGGCGAGCTTTCTTT,CASSESVGGRAFF
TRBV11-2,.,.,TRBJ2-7,TGTGCCAGCAGACCTACCGGGCGGGGACCTCGGCACGAGCAGTACTTC,CASRPTGRGPRHEQYF
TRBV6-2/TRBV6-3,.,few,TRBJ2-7,TGTGCCAGCAGTCTCCGGTGGTACGAGCAGTACTTC,CASSLRWYEQYF
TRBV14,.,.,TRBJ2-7,TGTGCCAGCAGCCAAGAAAACAGCTACTACGAGCAGTACTTC,CASSQENSYYEQYF
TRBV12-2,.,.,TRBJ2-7,TGTGCAAGTCGCTTGAAAGATCGCCTACTCTACGAGCAGTACTTC,CASRLKDRLLYEQYF
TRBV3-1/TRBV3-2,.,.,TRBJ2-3,TGTGCCAGCAGCCAAAGAAATGGGGGGGGCGGCACAGATACGCAGTATTTT,CASSQRNGGGGTDTQYF
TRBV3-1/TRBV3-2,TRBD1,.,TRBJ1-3,TGTGCCAGCGGGGACAGGGTGTTGGGAAACACCATATATTTT,CASGDRVLGNTIYF
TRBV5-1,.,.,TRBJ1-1,TGCGCCAGCAGCTTGAAGCCACGGGGGGTTGGCACTGAAGCTTTCTTT,CASSLKPRGVGTEAFF
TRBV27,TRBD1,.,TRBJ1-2,TGTGCCAGCAGTCCCCGGGACAGGGGCCTCTATGGCTACACCTTC,CASSPRDRGLYGYTF
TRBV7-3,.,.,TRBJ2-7,TGTGCCAGCAGCTTAAACGGGGGGCGGTACGAGCAGTACTTC,CASSLNGGRYEQYF
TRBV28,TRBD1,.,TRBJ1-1,TGTGCCAGCAGCCCATTTACAGGGGGCACTGAAGCTTTCTTT,CASSPFTGGTEAFF
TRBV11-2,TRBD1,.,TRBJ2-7,TGTGCCAGCAGCTTAGCCAACAGGGGGGATTCGCCCTACGAGCAGTACTTC,CASSLANRGDSPYEQYF
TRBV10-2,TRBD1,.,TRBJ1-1,TGCGCCAGCAGTGCGACAGGGCACACTGAAGCTTTCTTT,CASSATGHTEAFF
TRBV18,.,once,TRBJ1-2,TGTGCCAGCTCACCAGAGCGGTCCTATGGCTACACCTTC,CASSPERSYGYTF
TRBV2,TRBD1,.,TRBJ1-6,TGTGCCAGCGTGGACAGGGTATCCTATAATTCACCCCTCCACTTT,CASVDRVSYNSPLHF
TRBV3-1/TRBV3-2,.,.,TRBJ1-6,TGTGCCAGCAGCCCCATAGACATGACCTATAATTCACCCCTCCACTTT,CASSPIDMTYNSPLHF
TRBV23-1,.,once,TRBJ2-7,TGCGCCAGCAGTCACATAGGATTTGGACAGTCCTACGAGCAGTACTTC,CASSHIGFGQSYEQYF
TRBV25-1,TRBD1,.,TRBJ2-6,TGTGCCAGCGCCCGGGACAGGGGAACCTCTGGGGCCAACGTCCTGACTTTC,CASARDRGTSGANVLTF
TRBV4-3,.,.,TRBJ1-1,TGCGCCAGCAGCCCCTCGGTGGACACTGAAGCTTTCTTT,CASSPSVDTEAFF
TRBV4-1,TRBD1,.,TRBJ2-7,TGCGCCAGCAGCAGGGATGGGACAGGGCAAACCTACGAGCAGTACTTC,CASSRDGTGQTYEQYF
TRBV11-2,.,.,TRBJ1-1,TGTGCCAGCAGCTTAGGGAGGCGGGGGTTAGCTGAAGCTTTCTTT,CASSLGRRGLAEAFF
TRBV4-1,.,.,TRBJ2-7,TGCGCCAGCAGCCAAGATCCGCACAGCAGCTACGAGCAGTACTTC,CASSQDPHSSYEQYF
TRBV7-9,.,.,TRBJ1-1,TGTGCCAGCAGCCTTCCGACGGGAGAGACTGAAGCTTTCTTT,CASSLPTGETEAFF
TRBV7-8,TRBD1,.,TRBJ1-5,TGTGCCAGCAGCTTTCAGGGGGTAGGTCAGCCCCAGCATTTT,CASSFQGVGQPQHF
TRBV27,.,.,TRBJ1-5,TGTGCCAGCCGTGAGATGAATAGCAATCAGCCCCAGCATTTT,CASREMNSNQPQHF
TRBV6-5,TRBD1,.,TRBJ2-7,TGTGCCAGCAGCTCCGGGACAGGGGGTGTCTACGAGCAGTACTTC,CASSSGTGGVYEQYF
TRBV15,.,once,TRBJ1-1,TGTGCCACCAGCAGAGTCGGGGTCGCCACTGAAGCTTTCTTT,CATSRVGVATEAFF
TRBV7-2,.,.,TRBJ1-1,TGTGCCAGCAGCTCTACTAAAGCCACTGAAGCTTTCTTT,CASSSTKATEAFF
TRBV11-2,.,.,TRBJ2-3,TGTGCCAGCAGCTTAACCCGCGGACAGCCTCGAGGGGATACGCAGTATTTT,CASSLTRGQPRGDTQYF
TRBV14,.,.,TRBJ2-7,TGTGCCAGCAGCCCGACGGGGTTCAGCTCCTACGAGCAGTACTTC,CASSPTGFSSYEQYF
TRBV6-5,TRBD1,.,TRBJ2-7,TGTGCCAGCAGTTACCAGGCAGGGGGCCTCTACGAGCAGTACTTC,CASSYQAGGLYEQYF
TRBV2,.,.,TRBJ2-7,TGTGCCAGCAGGGTACGGTACGAGCAGTACTTC,CASRVRYEQYF
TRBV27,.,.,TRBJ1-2,TGTGCCAGCACCGGCGGGGTTGAAGAGGGCTACACCTTC,CASTGGVEEGYTF